Following are 3 T cell receptor beta chains from one sample sequenced in a study of T cell changes during pregnancy in multiple sclerosis. Produced via immunoSEQ multiplex PCR; TCRdb's table is partial and in-frame only. In the table there are about 43,000 clones, 75% to 90% of which are singletons. Sequences were derived from peripheral blood, sampled in the second trimester of pregnancy. Receptor source: a female donor in good health, enrolled as a control in a pregnancy study.

V is TRBV27 and J is TRBJ2-1; no firm D call. CDR1 is MNHEY, CDR2 SMNVEV, per germline (reference sequence). Trimming left V 6 bases short and J 3 bases short, with 12 bases between. This CDR3 region has 14 residues. The CDR3 region is CASSPTAFYNEQFF. CDR3 DNA sequence: TGTGCCAGCAGCCCGACTGCATTCTACAATGAGCAGTTCTTC.

The genes are TRBV7-6 and TRBJ1-1, with 12 positions matching TRBD1. Trimming removed 6 bases from V and 0 bases from J; junction bases left unmatched: 8. The CDR3 covers 17 residues. Per germline, CDR1 SGHVS and CDR2 FNYEAQ. CDR3 loop: CASSPRGTGGVNTEAFF. CDR3 coding DNA: TGTGCCAGCAGTCCAAGAGGGACAGGGGGCGTGAACACTGAAGCTTTCTTT.

DNA for the CDR3: TGTGCCAGTAGTGGCGGGACAGGAACTAATGAAAAACTGTTTTTT. Translated, it gives CASSGGTGTNEKLFF. This rearrangement joins TRBV19 to TRBJ1-4, with TRBD1 identical over 8 bases. There are 15 residues in the CDR3. J was trimmed by 1 base and V by 5 bases; bases with no gene match: 3. The V gene's germline CDR1 is LNHDA and CDR2 SQIVND (reference sequence). Complete variable domain (other parts from reference TRBV19 and TRBJ1-4): DGGITQSPKYLFRKEGQNVTLSCEQNLNHDAMYWYRQDPGQGLRLIYYSQIVNDFQKGDIAEGYSVSREKKESFPLTVTSAQKNPTAFYLCASSGGTGTNEKLFFGSGTQLSVL.